The 14 T cell receptor beta chains below come from one sample, sequenced in a study of blood T cells in healthy people across ages. The use of a sample-barcoded 5' primer and a J-beta primer mix characterized a second PCR of roughly 7 to 11 cycles. TCRdb used MiXCR to reprocess the 5' RACE reads, holding one entry per CDR3 protein. The sample consists of around 1,000,000 distinct CDR3 sequences, roughly 24% of them appearing once. The same sample was also used in a study of T cells of mothers and their children.

Sample: blood. These TCRs come from a girl aged 2 to 9 in good health.

This chain links TRBV9 with TRBJ1-2; the D is unclear. Germline CDR1 reads SGDLS; CDR2 reads YYNGEE. The CDR3 totals 14 residues. V shed 0 bases and J shed 6 bases, with 12 bases lying between them. CDR3 in amino acids: CASSVDVRADGYTF. The DNA of the CDR3 is TGTGCCAGCAGCGTAGATGTGAGGGCGGATGGCTACACCTTC.

This chain joins TRBV9 and TRBJ2-2; no clear D. Germline loops: CDR1 SGDLS, CDR2 YYNGEE. CDR3 length: 12 residues. V was cut by 4 bases and J by 8 bases, with 9 bases left in between. As DNA, the CDR3 is TGTGCCAGCAGCACCGCGTTAGGGGAGCTGTTTTTT. Its protein product is CASSTALGELFF.

The rearrangement joins TRBV20-1 to TRBJ2-1; D call uncertain. The J call is in doubt because the DNA end fits TRBJ2-7 better. The CDR3 is 13 residues long. In germline, CDR1 is DFQATT, CDR2 SNEGSKA (reference sequence). CDR3 residues: CSASVVAIGEQYF. The CDR3 bases are TGCAGTGCTAGCGTGGTGGCTATTGGGGAGCAGTACTTC.

This clonotype was counted a few times. The V call is TRBV4-3, the J call TRBJ2-3, with D perhaps being TRBD1 or TRBD2 (5 bases each). CDR1 LGHNA and CDR2 YSLEER come from the germline V gene. The CDR3 covers 15 residues. V was cut by 0 bases and J by 5 bases, with 12 bases left in between. The CDR3 loop is CASSQDSRGVDTQYF. DNA for the CDR3: TGCGCCAGCAGCCAAGATTCCAGAGGGGTAGATACGCAGTATTTT.

The chain employs TRBV9 and TRBJ2-5, with 14 bases identical to TRBD2. CDR1 is SGDLS and CDR2 is YYNGEE in the germline V gene. CDR3 size: 17 residues. Trimming removed 4 bases from V and 3 bases from J; junction bases left unmatched: 8. The CDR3 here is CASSPGLAGATEETQYF. The CDR3 DNA reads TGTGCCAGCAGCCCGGGACTAGCGGGGGCCACGGAAGAGACCCAGTACTTC.

This clonotype was counted a few times. The chain carries TRBV13 and TRBJ2-1; no firm D call. The CDR3 is 18 residues long. Germline V CDR1 and CDR2: PRHDT, FYEKMQ (reference sequence). Trimming removed 1 base from V and 5 bases from J, with 21 bases in between. CDR3: CASSLVSVDPQTNNEQFF. CDR3 DNA sequence: TGTGCCAGCAGCTTAGTATCTGTTGACCCCCAAACCAACAATGAGCAGTTCTTC.

The table lists this clonotype with a few counts. The chain recombines TRBV29-1 with TRBJ2-1, with D possibly matching TRBD2 (6 bases). CDR1 is SQVTM and CDR2 is ANQGSEA in the germline V gene. The CDR3 totals 16 residues. V was clipped by 2 bases and J by 7 bases, with 21 bases between them. CDR3 nucleotide sequence: TGCAGCGTTGAATTCGTTGGGGGGATTCTCGGGAATGAGCAGTTCTTC. As protein: CSVEFVGGILGNEQFF.

This clonotype was seen a few times. The chain uses TRBV5-1 and TRBJ2-1, with 9 bases fitting TRBD1. V trimming: 3 bases; J trimming: 6 bases; junction bases outside the gene matches: 4. CDR3 length: 14 residues. The germline gives CDR1 SGHRS, CDR2 YFSETQ. DNA for the CDR3: TGCGCCAGCAGCTCACTGACAGGGGGCAATGAGCAGTTCTTC. Translated, it gives CASSSLTGGNEQFF.

J is TRBJ1-1 and V is TRBV12-3 or TRBV12-4, with D unclear. Deletions cut 3 bases from V and 0 bases from J, with 8 bases between. There are 14 residues in the CDR3. The CDR3: CASSFNILNTEAFF. The CDR3 DNA reads as TGTGCCAGCAGTTTTAACATCTTGAACACTGAAGCTTTCTTT.

The chain combines TRBV11-2 with TRBJ2-5; D gene uncertain. The DNA matches TRBJ2-1 better at its end, which makes the J call doubtful. Looked up from germline, CDR1 is SGHAT and CDR2 is FQNNGV. The CDR3 consists of 15 residues. This chain's CDR3 is CASSSPRRSPDEQFF. CDR3 nucleotides: TGTGCCAGCAGCTCCCCCAGGCGGAGCCCCGATGAGCAGTTCTTC.

The rearrangement uses TRBV7-9 and TRBJ2-3, with D unclear. There are 15 residues in the CDR3. Per the germline V gene, CDR1 is SEHNR and CDR2 is FQNEAQ (reference sequence). Trimming cost V 5 bases and J 4 bases, with 16 bases left between them. The CDR3 spells CASSDGRWVADTQYF. The CDR3, as DNA: TGTGCCAGCAGCGACGGACGTTGGGTGGCAGATACGCAGTATTTT.

The V gene is TRBV20-1, the J gene TRBJ2-7; D gene unclear. Germline assignment: CDR1 DFQATT and CDR2 SNEGSKA (reference sequence). The CDR3 contains 12 residues. V lost 5 bases and J 0 bases, leaving 8 bases between the germline ends. DNA for the CDR3: TGCAGTGCTGTGACGGTCTCCTACGAGCAGTACTTC. This codes for CSAVTVSYEQYF.

This chain joins TRBV28 and TRBJ2-5, with D unresolved. The CDR3 consists of 13 residues. V was shortened by 8 bases and J by 2 bases, with 12 bases between the two germline ends. Germline V lookup: CDR1 MDHEN, CDR2 SYDVKM. CDR3 region: CASSARQQETQYF. The CDR3 bases are TGTGCCAGCTCAGCCAGGCAACAAGAGACCCAGTACTTC.

The table lists this clonotype with a few counts. V and J are TRBV15 and TRBJ1-5; D gene uncertain. The CDR3 runs 14 residues. Between the trimmed V and J ends, which lost 5 bases and 9 bases, there was a span of 17 bases. The germline CDR1 and CDR2 sequences are LNHNV and YYDKDF (reference sequence). In DNA, the CDR3 is TGTGCCACCAGCCCTATCGAGGGTGTAATGCCCCAGCATTTT. Amino acids: CATSPIEGVMPQHF.